This T cell receptor beta chain was retrieved from a study of blood T cell repertoires in COVID-19. Whole-study context: Nucleic acid was either cDNA or gDNA, and it came from T cells, B-cell-depleted T cells, or PBMCs.

TCRdb keeps only in-frame clones here, not all; method: immunoSEQ multiplex PCR. In the table there are more than 85,000 clones, 70% to 90% of which are singletons. Germline assignment: CDR1 SEHNR and CDR2 FQNEAQ (reference sequence). Trimming took 1 base from V and 0 from J; bases not matched to a gene: 4. CDR3 size: 16 residues. Sequenced material: peripheral blood. The clonotype comes from a man aged 55 to 70 with acute or convalescent COVID-19. The chain has TRBV7-9 and TRBJ1-1; 8 positions match TRBD1. This chain's CDR3 is CASSLGQGWMNTEAFF. CDR3 DNA: TGTGCCAGCAGCTTAGGACAGGGGTGGATGAACACTGAAGCTTTCTTT.